This is a list of T cell receptor beta chains from one sample in a study of tumor-infiltrating lymphocytes in primary liver carcinoma. TCRdb re-called the multiplex PCR reads through MiXCR, storing one row per CDR3 protein. The data show 330,000 or so distinct CDR3 sequences, around 60% seen once. The material sequenced was peripheral blood. The receptors were sampled from a man aged 35 to 55 with primary liver carcinoma and hepatitis B virus infection. The CDR3 runs from the conserved cysteine through the conserved F or W. D genes are given only for firm matches. Where a row states a size, it is once, few, many or the class of an expanded clone; other rows omit it.

J	V	D	size	CDR3	DNA
TRBJ2-1	TRBV7-9	-	-	CASSPRTGISSASLGYIEQFF	TGTGCCAGCAGCCCCCGGACGGGAATTTCTAGCGCCTCTTTGGGGTACATTGAGCAGTTCTTC
TRBJ2-7	TRBV6-5	-	-	CASSYAVAYEQCF	TGTGCCAGCAGTTACGCGGTAGCTTACGAGCAGTGCTTC
TRBJ2-5	TRBV24-1	TRBD1	-	CATASGTGFQETQYF	TGTGCCACCGCCTCCGGGACAGGATTCCAAGAGACCCAGTACTTC
TRBJ2-2	TRBV6-5	TRBD1	many	CASSYVGQSTGELFF	TGTGCCAGCAGTTACGTGGGACAGTCCACCGGGGAGCTGTTTTTT
TRBJ2-5	TRBV10-1	-	-	CASPPDPGLRETHYF	TGCGCCAGCCCCCCGGATCCTGGGCTCCGGGAGACCCATTACTTC
TRBJ2-2	TRBV28	-	few	CASSLLHGTGELFF	TGTGCCAGCAGTCTCCTCCATGGTACCGGGGAGCTGTTTTTT
TRBJ2-7	TRBV10-2	-	many	CASRGPYEQYF	TGCGCCAGCAGGGGGCCCTACGAGCAGTACTTC
TRBJ2-3	TRBV12-3/TRBV12-4	-	-	CASRFILVGAKDTQYF	TGTGCCAGCAGGTTTATACTAGTGGGAGCGAAAGATACGCAGTATTTT
TRBJ2-7	TRBV5-5	TRBD2	many	CASSWTSGSPVYEQYF	TGTGCCAGCAGCTGGACTAGCGGGAGCCCCGTCTACGAGCAGTACTTC
TRBJ2-7	TRBV30	-	few	CAWSALYEQYF	TGTGCCTGGAGTGCCCTCTACGAGCAGTACTTC
TRBJ2-7	TRBV6-1	TRBD1	-	CTSIEALGQGAYEQYF	TGTACCAGCATTGAAGCGCTTGGACAGGGGGCGTACGAGCAGTACTTC
TRBJ1-1	TRBV5-4	TRBD1	-	CASSRQGADGEAFF	TGTGCCAGCAGCCGACAGGGGGCGGACGGTGAAGCTTTCTTT
TRBJ1-2	TRBV4-2	-	many	CASSLTGQVRGYTF	TGTGCCAGCAGCCTAACGGGGCAGGTGCGCGGCTACACCTTC
TRBJ2-1	TRBV20-1	TRBD1	once	CSARDLPVEGAEQFF	TGCAGTGCTAGAGATCTGCCCGTAGAGGGGGCCGAGCAGTTCTTC
TRBJ1-2	TRBV29-1	TRBD1	-	CSVRVATGVSYGHTF	TGCAGTGTTCGCGTCGCGACAGGGGTTTCTTATGGCCACACCTTC
TRBJ2-7	TRBV6-2/TRBV6-3	TRBD1	-	CASRPETGVDEQYF	TGTGCCAGCAGACCCGAGACAGGGGTAGACGAGCAATACTTC
TRBJ2-5	TRBV28	-	-	CASSVGFAAEETQYF	TGTGCCAGCAGCGTAGGGTTTGCGGCAGAAGAGACCCAGTACTTC
TRBJ1-2	TRBV10-3	TRBD1	-	CAIGPDRDYGYTF	TGTGCCATCGGCCCCGACAGGGACTATGGCTACACCTTC
TRBJ2-3	TRBV13	-	-	CASSQSPGPPSNPQYF	TGTGCCAGCAGCCAATCGCCCGGGCCTCCTTCCAATCCACAGTATTTT
TRBJ2-5	TRBV5-4	-	-	CASSLDRAEETQYF	TGTGCCAGCAGCTTGGACAGGGCAGAAGAGACCCAGTACTTC
TRBJ1-1	TRBV4-1	-	few	CASSPTGPSSGEAFF	TGCGCCAGCAGCCCCACAGGTCCGAGTAGCGGTGAAGCTTTCTTT
TRBJ2-1	TRBV6-6	TRBD1	many	CASSFPGTGGDNEQFF	TGTGCCAGCAGTTTTCCCGGGACAGGGGGCGACAATGAGCAGTTCTTC
TRBJ1-1	TRBV5-4	-	-	CARRPGGYMNTEAFF	TGTGCCAGGAGACCGGGGGGCTACATGAACACTGAAGCTTTCTTT